This T cell receptor beta chain was observed in a study of immune cell composition in non-small cell lung cancer. About the study: Most cases were lung adenocarcinoma or squamous cell carcinoma. Whole-study findings and limits: Clones >0.5% enriched in tumour were rarer in adenocarcinoma (around 35%) than squamous (approximately 80%). Top 10 clone scores and clonality were higher in squamous than adenocarcinoma. Overall clonality, unlike maximal tumour-associated clone frequency, did not predict TIL reactivity.

V lost 5 bases and J lost 6, with 16 bases in between. CDR1 and CDR2 (germline): SGHAT, FQNNGV. CDR3 length equals 15 residues. Repertoires were generated with immunoSEQ multiplex PCR, while TCRdb's copy carries only in-frame clones and drops some. Of about 4,800 clones listed, approximately 80% are singletons. Points on this clone: Antigen unknown.

The sequencing input was lung tumor tissue. The origin of this receptor is a human donor with non-small cell lung cancer. The V gene is TRBV11-2, the J gene TRBJ2-2; no firm D call. DNA for the CDR3: TGTGCCAGCAGCCAACGGACGTCCGGAGCCGGGGAGCTGTTTTTT. It yields the protein CASSQRTSGAGELFF.